This T cell receptor (beta chain) was documented in a study of blood T cells in healthy people across ages. Trimming removed 2 bases from V and 5 bases from J, with 12 bases in between. Germline V gives CDR1 SQVTM, CDR2 ANQGSEA. The CDR3 extends over 13 amino acids. The use of a sample-barcoded 5' primer and a J-beta primer mix characterized a second PCR of roughly 7 to 12 cycles. TCRdb independently ran MiXCR on the 5' RACE reads; one entry per CDR3 protein. Of roughly 700,000 distinct CDR3 sequences listed, around 25% are singletons. These data also formed part of another study, on T cells of mothers and their children.

Sequencing was carried out using blood. The chain couples TRBV29-1 to TRBJ1-2; D is undetermined. This sequence originates from a boy between 5 and 17 years old in good health. CDR3 nucleotide sequence: TGCAGCGTTGAAAGGGAAGACGGATATGGCTACACCTTC. Protein product: CSVEREDGYGYTF.